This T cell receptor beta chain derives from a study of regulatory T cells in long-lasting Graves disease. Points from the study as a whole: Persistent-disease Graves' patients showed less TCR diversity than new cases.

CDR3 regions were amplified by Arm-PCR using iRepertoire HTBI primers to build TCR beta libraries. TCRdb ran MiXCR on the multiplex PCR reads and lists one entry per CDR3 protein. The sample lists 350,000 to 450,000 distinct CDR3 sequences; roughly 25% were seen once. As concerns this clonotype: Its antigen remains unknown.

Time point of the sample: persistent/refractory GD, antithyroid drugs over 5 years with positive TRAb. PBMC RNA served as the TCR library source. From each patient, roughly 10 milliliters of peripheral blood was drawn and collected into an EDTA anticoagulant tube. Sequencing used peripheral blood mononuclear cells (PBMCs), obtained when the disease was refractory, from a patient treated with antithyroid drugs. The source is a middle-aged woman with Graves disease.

The CDR3 region is CASSLGQGARELFF. The DNA for the CDR3 is TGTGCCAGCAGCTTGGGACAGGGCGCCCGGGAGCTGTTTTTT. This sequence joins TRBV5-6 and TRBJ2-2, with 7 bases aligning to TRBD1. J was trimmed by 9 bases and V by 0 bases; bases with no gene match: 5. Germline CDR1 is SGHDT and CDR2 is YYEEEE. CDR3 length: 14 amino acids.